Below are 12 T cell receptor beta chains sequenced from a single sample in a study of OX40 agonist ivuxolimab in advanced cancers. Sequencing was performed with immunoSEQ multiplex PCR; in TCRdb, only in-frame clones are kept and a portion is missing. The sample lists about 55,000 clones; roughly 82% were seen once. This specimen was CD4+ or CD8+ T cells sorted from blood, taken in a trial of the OX40 agonist ivuxolimab. Receptors were obtained from an adult with an advanced solid tumor such as melanoma, head and neck, liver or kidney cancer.

This rearrangement joins TRBV18 to TRBJ2-4, with a possible D match to TRBD2 (6 bases). V dropped 0 bases and J dropped 0 bases, with 9 bases sitting between them. This CDR3 has 16 residues. Germline values: CDR1 KGHSH, CDR2 LQKENI. The CDR3 reads CASSPPGGLAKNIQYF. DNA for the CDR3: TGTGCCAGCTCACCACCGGGGGGACTAGCCAAAAACATTCAGTACTTC.

The gene calls are TRBV6-5 and TRBJ1-4; D is undetermined. Germline values: CDR1 MNHEY, CDR2 SVGAGI. The CDR3 is made up of 15 amino acids. Trimming cost V 2 bases and J 3 bases, with 10 bases left between them. As DNA, the CDR3 is TGTGCCAGCAGTTACCGCTCGGCCGCTAATGAAAAACTGTTTTTT. This encodes CASSYRSAANEKLFF.

The CDR3 is CASNRGDRVFTEAFF. The CDR3 coding sequence is TGCGCCAGCAATCGGGGGGACAGGGTATTCACTGAAGCTTTCTTT. The gene calls are TRBV4-1 and TRBJ1-1; 9 bases are a match to TRBD1. CDR3 size: 15 residues. Trimming removed 7 bases from V and 4 bases from J; junction bases left unmatched: 10. Per the germline V gene, CDR1 is MGHRA and CDR2 is YSYEKL.

The V call is TRBV10-3, the J call TRBJ1-1, with 8 bases fitting TRBD1. CDR1 and CDR2 from the germline V gene are ENHRY and SYGVKD. The CDR3 loop spans 13 amino acids. V lost 5 bases, J lost 4 bases, and 3 bases stayed unmatched. The chain's CDR3 is CAISTTGGTEAFF. The CDR3 DNA follows: TGTGCCATCAGTACTACAGGGGGCACTGAAGCTTTCTTT.

The genes are TRBV6-1 and TRBJ2-5, with 8 bases that match TRBD2. Germline V gene lookup returns CDR1 MNHNS and CDR2 SASEGT. Germline trimming cut 4 bases from V and 5 bases from J; bases unmatched to any gene: 9. There are 15 residues in the CDR3. The CDR3 region is CASSGAGGRRETQYF. The CDR3 bases are TGTGCCAGCAGTGGGGCGGGGGGTCGCCGGGAGACCCAGTACTTC.

This rearrangement joins TRBV5-1 to TRBJ2-1; a weak D match, TRBD1 (6 bases). V was shortened by 0 bases and J by 6 bases, with 10 bases between the two germline ends. CDR1 and CDR2 from the germline V gene are SGHRS and YFSETQ. The CDR3 runs to 14 residues. The CDR3 nucleotides read TGCGCCAGCAGCTTGGGCGGACAGCCCAATGAGCAGTTCTTC. It yields the protein CASSLGGQPNEQFF.

The V call is TRBV7-2, the J call TRBJ2-5; 12 bases are shared with TRBD2. TRBJ2-7 explains the end of the DNA better; the J call may be wrong. Germline-derived CDR1 and CDR2 are SGHTA and FQGNSA. This CDR3 spans 15 amino acids. The CDR3 region is CASSSSGGASYEQYF. The CDR3 bases are TGTGCCAGCAGCTCTAGCGGGGGGGCCTCCTACGAGCAGTACTTC.

This clone was picked up a small number of times. J is TRBJ1-2 and V is TRBV6-5; D ambiguous. CDR3 length: 11 amino acids. CDR1 is MNHEY, CDR2 SVGAGI, per germline. V was clipped by 7 bases and J by 0 bases, with 3 bases between them. CDR3 nucleotides: TGTGCCAGCAAAGCTAACTATGGCTACACCTTC. Translating it yields CASKANYGYTF.

This clone was counted once. This CDR3 reads CASSLGTIRGNIQYF. CDR3 nucleotide sequence: TGTGCCAGCAGCTTAGGGACCATACGGGGAAACATTCAGTACTTC. The chain carries TRBV7-2 and TRBJ2-4, with D perhaps TRBD2 (5 bases). The V end lost 1 base, the J end lost 6 bases, and 13 bases lay between the germline ends. CDR1 is SGHTA, CDR2 FQGNSA, per germline. This CDR3 is 15 amino acids long.

The chain links TRBV19 to TRBJ1-1; the D gene is possibly TRBD1 (5 bases). The V gene's germline CDR1 is LNHDA and CDR2 SQIVND (reference sequence). This CDR3 contains 14 residues. Trimming stripped 2 bases from V and 5 bases from J, with 12 bases between. The CDR3 DNA reads as TGTGCCAGTAGTATACGGCAGGAGGGGACTGAAGCTTTCTTT. Amino acids: CASSIRQEGTEAFF.

The chain has TRBV4-3 and TRBJ2-2; D gene ambiguous. The CDR3 consists of 17 residues. Germline V lookup: CDR1 LGHNA, CDR2 YSLEER. V was trimmed by 1 base and J by 0 bases, leaving 12 bases between them. This chain's CDR3 is CASSQGGGMANTGELFF. The CDR3 DNA reads TGCGCCAGCAGCCAAGGAGGTGGCATGGCGAACACCGGGGAGCTGTTTTTT.

Comments on this clone: Other DNA sequences in this specimen translate into the identical CDR3. This sequence joins TRBV30 and TRBJ1-4; 7 positions agree with TRBD1. In germline, CDR1 is GTSNPN, CDR2 SVGIG (reference sequence). After removal of 3 bases from V and 5 bases from J, the junction contained 9 bases not matched to a gene. This CDR3 spans 15 amino acids. CDR3 in amino acids: CAWRLTGAANEKLFF. DNA of the CDR3: TGTGCCTGGAGGCTTACAGGGGCCGCAAATGAAAAACTGTTTTTT. The full variable domain, its missing parts supplied by reference TRBV30 and TRBJ1-4, is SQTIHQWPATLVQPVGSPLSLECTVEGTSNPNLYWYRQAAGRGLQLLFYSVGIGQISSEVPQNLSASRPQDRQFILSSKKLLLSDSGFYLCAWRLTGAANEKLFFGSGTQLSVL.